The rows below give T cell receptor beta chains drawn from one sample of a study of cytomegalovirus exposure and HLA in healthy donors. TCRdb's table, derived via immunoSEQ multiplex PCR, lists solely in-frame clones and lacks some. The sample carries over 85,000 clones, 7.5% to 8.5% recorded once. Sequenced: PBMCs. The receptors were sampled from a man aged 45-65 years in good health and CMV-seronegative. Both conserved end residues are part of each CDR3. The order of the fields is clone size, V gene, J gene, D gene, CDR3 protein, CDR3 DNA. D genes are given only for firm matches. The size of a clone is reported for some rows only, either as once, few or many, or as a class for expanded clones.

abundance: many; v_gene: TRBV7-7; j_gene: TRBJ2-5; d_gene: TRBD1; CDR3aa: CASSFEPSRQGMAETQYF; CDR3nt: TGTGCTAGCAGCTTTGAACCGTCGAGACAGGGAATGGCAGAGACCCAGTACTTC
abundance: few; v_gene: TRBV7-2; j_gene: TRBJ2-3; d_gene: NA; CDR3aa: CASSPANTGDTQYF; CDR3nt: TGTGCCAGCAGCCCCGCCAACACAGGAGATACGCAGTATTTT
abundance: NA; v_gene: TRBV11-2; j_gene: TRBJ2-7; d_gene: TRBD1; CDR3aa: CASSFDRGPYEQYF; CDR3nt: TGTGCCAGCAGCTTTGACAGGGGTCCCTACGAGCAGTACTTC
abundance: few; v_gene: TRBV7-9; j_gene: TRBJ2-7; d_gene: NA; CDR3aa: CASSAGTSYEQYF; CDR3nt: TGTGCCAGCAGCGCCGGGACATCCTACGAGCAGTACTTC
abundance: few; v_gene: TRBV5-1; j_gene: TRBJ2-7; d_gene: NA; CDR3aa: CASSARGETYEQYF; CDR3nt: TGCGCCAGCAGCGCGCGGGGCGAGACCTACGAGCAGTACTTC
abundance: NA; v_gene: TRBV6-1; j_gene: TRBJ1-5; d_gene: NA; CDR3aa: CASSEIGRVFDQPQHF; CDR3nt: TGTGCCAGCAGTGAAATAGGCAGGGTATTCGACCAGCCCCAGCATTTT
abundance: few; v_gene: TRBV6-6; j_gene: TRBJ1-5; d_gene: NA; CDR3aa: CASSYRENSNQPQHF; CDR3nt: TGTGCCAGCAGTTACCGGGAAAATAGCAATCAGCCCCAGCATTTT
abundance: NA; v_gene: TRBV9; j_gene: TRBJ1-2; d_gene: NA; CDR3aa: CASTPARANYGYTF; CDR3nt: TGTGCCAGCACCCCCGCCAGGGCTAACTATGGCTACACCTTC
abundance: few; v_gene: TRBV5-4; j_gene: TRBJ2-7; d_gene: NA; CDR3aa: CASSLILDEQYF; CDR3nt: TGTGCCAGCAGCTTGATCCTCGACGAGCAGTACTTC
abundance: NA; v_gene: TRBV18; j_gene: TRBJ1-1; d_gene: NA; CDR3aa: CASSPPRGNTEAFF; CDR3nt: TGTGCCAGCTCACCACCAAGAGGAAACACTGAAGCTTTCTTT
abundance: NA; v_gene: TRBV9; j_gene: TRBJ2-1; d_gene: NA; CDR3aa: CASSVGQGSYNEQFF; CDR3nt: TGTGCCAGCAGCGTAGGTCAGGGCTCCTACAATGAGCAGTTCTTC
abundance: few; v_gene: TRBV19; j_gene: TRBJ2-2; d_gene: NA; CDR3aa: CASSPLTSFGELFF; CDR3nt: TGTGCCAGTAGTCCATTGACTAGTTTCGGGGAGCTGTTTTTT
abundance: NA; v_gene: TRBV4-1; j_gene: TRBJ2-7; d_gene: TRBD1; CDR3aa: CASSQLTTGELPYEQYF; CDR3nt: TGCGCCAGCAGCCAGTTAACCACAGGGGAGCTCCCCTACGAGCAGTACTTC
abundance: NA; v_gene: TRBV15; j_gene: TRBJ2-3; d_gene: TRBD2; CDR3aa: CATRPGTSLGDTQYF; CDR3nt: TGTGCCACTCGGCCCGGGACTAGCCTCGGAGATACGCAGTATTTT
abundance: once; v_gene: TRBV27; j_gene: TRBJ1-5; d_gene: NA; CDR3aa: CASRGGSGGNQPQHF; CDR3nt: TGTGCCAGCAGAGGGGGGTCGGGGGGGAATCAGCCCCAGCATTTT
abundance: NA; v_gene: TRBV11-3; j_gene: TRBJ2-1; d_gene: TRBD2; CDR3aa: CASSLDGTSGEQFF; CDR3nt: TGTGCCAGCAGCTTAGATGGGACTAGCGGGGAGCAGTTCTTC
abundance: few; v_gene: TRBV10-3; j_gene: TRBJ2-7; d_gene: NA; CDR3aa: CAITDTYEQYF; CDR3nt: TGTGCCATCACCGACACGTACGAGCAGTACTTC